Following are 18 T cell receptor beta chains from one sample sequenced in a study of T cell responses to AZD1222 COVID-19 vaccine. Libraries were prepared by immunoSEQ multiplex PCR; TCRdb keeps only in-frame clonotypes and omits some of them. The sample carries roughly 100,000 clones, 82% recorded once. The sample in question was peripheral blood, obtained on day 0 of AZD1222 vaccination. These receptors came from an adult in good health.

The V call is TRBV18, the J call TRBJ1-1; a possible D gene is TRBD1 (5 bases). The CDR3 extends over 14 amino acids. Germline values: CDR1 KGHSH, CDR2 LQKENI. V lost 3 bases, J lost 6 bases, and 14 bases lay in between. Here the CDR3 DNA reads TGTGCCAGCTCACCTCTGAAAGGGGAGGCTGAAGCTTTCTTT. Residues: CASSPLKGEAEAFF.

J is TRBJ2-2 and V is TRBV2; D remains ambiguous. Germline values: CDR1 SNHLY, CDR2 FYNNEI. CDR3 length: 11 residues. Trimming shortened V by 5 bases and J by 8 bases, and 6 bases separated the two germline ends. For the CDR3, the DNA is TGTGCCAGCAGTAGGCCGGGGGAGCTGTTTTTT. This codes for CASSRPGELFF.

This chain uses TRBV3-1 (or the pseudogene TRBV3-2) with TRBJ2-5, with 12 bases matching TRBD2. The CDR3 covers 15 residues. The V gene's germline CDR1 is LGHDT and CDR2 YNNKEL (reference sequence). The ends lost 6 bases at V and 2 bases at J; junction bases unmatched: 4. CDR3: CASSPSGGAQETQYF. CDR3 nucleotides: TGTGCCAGCAGTCCTAGCGGGGGGGCGCAAGAGACCCAGTACTTC.

CDR3 in amino acids: CASSLRGIGGGAGYTF. CDR3 in DNA: TGTGCCAGCAGTTTAAGGGGAATTGGGGGCGGAGCTGGCTACACCTTC. V is TRBV27 and J is TRBJ1-2, with a weak D call TRBD1 (6 bases). Looked up from germline, CDR1 is MNHEY and CDR2 is SMNVEV (reference sequence). The V end lost 2 bases, the J end lost 7 bases, and 20 bases lay between the germline ends. The CDR3 loop spans 16 amino acids.

CDR3 nucleotides: TGTGCCTGGAGTGGGACAGGGGATCAGCCCCAGCATTTT. This translates into CAWSGTGDQPQHF. V and J are TRBV30 and TRBJ1-5; 9 positions match TRBD1. Germline trimming cut 1 base from V and 5 bases from J; bases unmatched to any gene: 0. Germline V gene data show CDR1 as GTSNPN and CDR2 as SVGIG (reference sequence). The CDR3 contains 13 residues. Full variable domain (remainder filled in from reference TRBV30 and TRBJ1-5): SQTIHQWPATLVQPVGSPLSLECTVEGTSNPNLYWYRQAAGRGLQLLFYSVGIGQISSEVPQNLSASRPQDRQFILSSKKLLLSDSGFYLCAWSGTGDQPQHFGDGTRLSIL.

The CDR3 nucleotides read TGTGCCAGCAGCAGCGTCCAGGGGGCGTATGGCTACACCTTC. It encodes CASSSVQGAYGYTF. This chain connects TRBV28 to TRBJ1-2, with TRBD1 identical over 8 bases. The CDR3 runs to 14 residues. With 6 bases clipped from V and 5 bases from J, the junction kept 8 bases outside the gene matches. Germline-derived CDR1 and CDR2 are MDHEN and SYDVKM.

The chain couples TRBV11-3 to TRBJ2-3; 8 nucleotides match TRBD2. The J segment lost 0 bases and the V segment lost 1 base, leaving 3 bases of the junction unmatched. Per germline, CDR1 SGHNT and CDR2 YENEEA. There are 16 residues in the CDR3. CDR3 in amino acids: CASSLGTGGSTDTQYF. The CDR3 bases are TGTGCCAGCAGCTTAGGGACGGGGGGGAGCACAGATACGCAGTATTTT.

This chain connects TRBV19 to TRBJ2-3; 8 nucleotides line up with TRBD1. Germline V gives CDR1 LNHDA, CDR2 SQIVND (reference sequence). The CDR3 totals 14 residues. V dropped 10 bases and J dropped 5; count of bases not matched to a gene: 11. CDR3 protein: CATWDRSREDTQYF. CDR3 in DNA: TGTGCCACTTGGGACAGGTCCCGGGAAGATACGCAGTATTTT.

In regard to this clone: One junction end does not reproduce the germline sequence, and a read error may be involved. The chain carries TRBV7-7 and TRBJ1-3; D is possibly TRBD1 (6 bases). There are 14 residues in the CDR3. The germline V gene encodes CDR1 SSHAT and CDR2 FNYEAQ (reference sequence). CDR3 residues: CASSQGMSGNTIYF. CDR3 in DNA: TGTGCTAGCAGTCAGGGGATGAGTGGAAACACCATATATTTT.

The chain recombines TRBV7-9 with TRBJ1-2; 10 bases match TRBD1. Trimming at V came to 11 bases and at J to 6 bases, leaving 6 bases not matched to a gene. Looked up from germline, CDR1 is SEHNR and CDR2 is FQNEAQ (reference sequence). The CDR3 runs to 12 residues. CDR3 loop: CAGRQGADGYTF. The CDR3 DNA reads TGTGCCGGACGACAGGGGGCGGATGGCTACACCTTC.

The chain uses TRBV7-9 and TRBJ1-2, with TRBD1 matching over 7 bases. Trimming cost V 5 bases and J 4 bases; bases outside gene matches: 13. The CDR3 is made up of 16 amino acids. The germline CDR1 and CDR2 sequences are SEHNR and FQNEAQ (reference sequence). The CDR3 coding sequence is TGTGCCAGCAGCCTACAGTGGGGCGGGGACAGCTATGGCTACACCTTC. Translating it yields CASSLQWGGDSYGYTF.

This chain connects TRBV3-1 (or the pseudogene TRBV3-2) to TRBJ2-7, with 7 nucleotides matching TRBD2. This CDR3 comprises 14 residues. CDR1 LGHDT and CDR2 YNNKEL come from the germline V gene (reference sequence). The junction had 7 bases not matched to a gene; V was cut back by 4 bases and J by 4 bases. CDR3 amino acids: CASSLIGSGYEQYF. The CDR3 coding sequence is TGTGCCAGCAGCCTAATTGGTAGCGGGTACGAGCAGTACTTC.

As for this clone: Other DNA sequences in this sample translate to the same CDR3. This chain joins TRBV2 and TRBJ1-3; D might be TRBD1 (5 bases). There are 14 residues in the CDR3. Trimming removed 5 bases from V and 1 base from J, with 9 bases in between. Germline assignment: CDR1 SNHLY and CDR2 FYNNEI. The CDR3 nucleotides are TGTGCCAGCAGTCCCAGGGTATCTGGAAACACCATATATTTT. Its translation is CASSPRVSGNTIYF.

This chain connects TRBV10-2 to TRBJ1-2; the D gene is possibly TRBD1 (5 bases). Germline CDR1 is WSHSY and CDR2 is SAAADI. This CDR3 is built from 15 residues. The V and J ends lost 2 bases and 3 bases respectively, with 13 bases between them. CDR3 DNA sequence: TGCGCCAGCAGTGAGCCACCGACAGAGTACTATGGCTACACCTTC. Its translation is CASSEPPTEYYGYTF.

V is TRBV19 and J is TRBJ1-1; D not certain. V lost 5 bases and J lost 1, with 11 bases in between. The CDR3 spans 14 residues. The germline V gene encodes CDR1 LNHDA and CDR2 SQIVND (reference sequence). This CDR3 reads CASSFLTANTEAFF. The CDR3 DNA sequence: TGTGCCAGTAGTTTCTTGACGGCGAACACTGAAGCTTTCTTT. Based on the CDR3 plus reference TRBV19 and TRBJ1-1, the full variable domain is DGGITQSPKYLFRKEGQNVTLSCEQNLNHDAMYWYRQDPGQGLRLIYYSQIVNDFQKGDIAEGYSVSREKKESFPLTVTSAQKNPTAFYLCASSFLTANTEAFFGQGTRLTVV.

V usage is TRBV3-1 (or the pseudogene TRBV3-2) and J usage is TRBJ2-1, with 7 bases matching TRBD2. Germline V gene lookup returns CDR1 LGHDT and CDR2 YNNKEL (reference sequence). The junction had 19 bases not matched to a gene; V was cut back by 0 bases and J by 8 bases. The CDR3 has 19 residues. In DNA, the CDR3 is TGTGCCAGCAGCCAAGATCGTAGGCTCTTATCGGGGGGAGGCGATGAGCAGTTCTTC. Protein sequence: CASSQDRRLLSGGGDEQFF.

This clone was seen only a few times. This sequence joins TRBV6-6 and TRBJ1-1; D is uncertain. The CDR3 consists of 12 residues. V lost 0 bases to trimming and J lost 7 bases, with 6 bases between them. Per the germline V gene, CDR1 is MNHNY and CDR2 is SVGAGI (reference sequence). The CDR3 spells CASSYSSIEAFF. The CDR3 DNA sequence: TGTGCCAGCAGTTACTCGTCCATTGAAGCTTTCTTT.

The chain recombines TRBV13 with TRBJ2-7; D possibly uses TRBD1 or TRBD2 (5 bases each). Germline-derived CDR1 and CDR2 are PRHDT and FYEKMQ (reference sequence). Trimming shortened V by 4 bases and J by 7 bases, and 17 bases separated the two germline ends. This CDR3 has 14 residues. The CDR3 coding sequence is TGTGCCAGCAGCTGGGGACCGGGCCCCCCTGAGCAGTACTTC. Residues: CASSWGPGPPEQYF.